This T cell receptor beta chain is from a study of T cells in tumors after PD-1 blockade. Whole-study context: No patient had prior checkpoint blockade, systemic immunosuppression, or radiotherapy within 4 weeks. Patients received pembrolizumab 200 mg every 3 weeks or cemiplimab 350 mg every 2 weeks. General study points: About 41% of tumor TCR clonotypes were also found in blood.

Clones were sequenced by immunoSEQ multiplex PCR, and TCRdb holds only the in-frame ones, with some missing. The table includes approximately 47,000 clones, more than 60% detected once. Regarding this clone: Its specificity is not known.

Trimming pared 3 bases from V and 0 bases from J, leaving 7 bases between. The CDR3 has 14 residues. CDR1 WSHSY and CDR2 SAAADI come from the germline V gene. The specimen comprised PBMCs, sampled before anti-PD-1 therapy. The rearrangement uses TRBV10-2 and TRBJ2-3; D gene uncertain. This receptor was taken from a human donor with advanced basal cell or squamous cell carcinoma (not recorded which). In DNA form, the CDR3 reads TGCGCCAGCAGTGATCGTACTAGCACAGATACGCAGTATTTT. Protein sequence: CASSDRTSTDTQYF.